These 15 T cell receptor beta chains came from one sample sequenced in a study of blood T cells in healthy people across ages. Sample-barcoded 5' priming and a J-beta primer mix drove a second PCR of roughly 7 to 11 cycles. TCRdb independently ran MiXCR on the 5' RACE reads; one entry per CDR3 protein. The sample yields 1,500,000 or so distinct CDR3 sequences, approximately 43% seen once. Material for sequencing was blood. All receptors come from a woman under 30 in good health.

This clonotype was recorded a few times. The V and J genes are TRBV2 and TRBJ1-1; 7 bases are a match to TRBD1. CDR1 and CDR2 (germline): SNHLY, FYNNEI. The trim removed 5 bases at V and 4 bases at J, leaving 7 bases unmatched. The CDR3 sequence is 14 residues long. The CDR3 coding sequence is TGTGCCAGCAGTAACAGGGGAGGCGGCACTGAAGCTTTCTTT. This sequence encodes CASSNRGGGTEAFF.

The chain recombines TRBV7-9 with TRBJ1-5; 8 bases fit TRBD1. The CDR3 totals 16 residues. V lost 1 base and J lost 4; bases outside the gene matches: 6. Germline CDR1 reads SEHNR; CDR2 reads FQNEAQ (reference sequence). The CDR3, as DNA: TGTGCCAGCAGCTTAGTCGGGGGGACAGGTAATCAGCCCCAGCATTTT. It yields the protein CASSLVGGTGNQPQHF.

The CDR3 loop is CSVGDKLRADTQYF. The CDR3, as DNA: TGCAGCGTTGGGGACAAACTCAGGGCGGATACGCAGTATTTT. The V gene is TRBV29-1, the J gene TRBJ2-3; TRBD1 might be the D (6 bases). The CDR3 runs 14 residues. Trimming took 4 bases from V and 6 from J, leaving 17 bases between them. Germline CDR1 and CDR2: SQVTM and ANQGSEA.

V usage is TRBV5-1 and J usage is TRBJ2-1, with a weak D call TRBD2 (6 bases). The J call may be wrong; the DNA end is better matched by TRBJ2-7. This CDR3 comprises 17 residues. Germline CDR1 reads SGHRS; CDR2 reads YFSETQ. CDR3 region: CASSFSAMRGSGNEQYF. CDR3 nucleotides: TGCGCCAGCAGCTTCTCTGCCATGCGGGGATCGGGCAATGAGCAGTACTTC.

With regard to this clonotype: Germline and junction disagree at one end, which may indicate a read error. This chain uses TRBV27 with TRBJ1-2; possible D gene TRBD1, 6 bases. Germline loops: CDR1 MNHEY, CDR2 SMNVEV (reference sequence). The CDR3 extends over 14 amino acids. The CDR3 loop is CAGRRIQGGDGYTF. The DNA for the CDR3 is TGTGCCGGCAGGCGAATACAGGGAGGGGATGGCTACACCTTC.

This clonotype was counted a few times. The chain employs TRBV6-2 or TRBV6-3 and TRBJ2-1; tentatively, D is TRBD1 or TRBD2 (5 bases each). This CDR3 is built from 18 residues. Germline V lookup: CDR1 MNHEY, CDR2 SVGEGT. Trimming removed 0 bases at V and 8 bases at J, with 23 bases between. CDR3 region: CASSYSTTGTGHNDEQFF. Written as DNA, the CDR3 is TGTGCCAGCAGTTACTCGACTACTGGGACGGGGCACAACGATGAGCAGTTCTTC.

This clonotype was observed a handful of times. The chain is built from TRBV27 and TRBJ2-1; 14 bases agree with TRBD2. Germline CDR1 MNHEY, CDR2 SMNVEV (reference sequence). The CDR3 spans 16 residues. Trimming took 10 bases from V and 2 from J; bases not matched to a gene: 7. The CDR3 DNA is TGTGCCACCGGGACTAGCGGGAGATCTGCCTACAATGAGCAGTTCTTC. Translating it yields CATGTSGRSAYNEQFF.

This clonotype was seen at least ten times. The chain couples TRBV6-2 or TRBV6-3 to TRBJ2-3; no clear D gene. The germline CDR1 and CDR2 sequences are MNHEY and SVGEGT. Trimming shortened V by 5 bases and J by 5 bases, and 2 bases separated the two germline ends. CDR3 length: 10 residues. The CDR3 DNA reads as TGTGCCAGCAGTCAAGATACGCAGTATTTT. Its translation is CASSQDTQYF.

The chain uses TRBV29-1 and TRBJ2-3; the D gene is possibly TRBD2 (7 bases). CDR1 and CDR2 (germline): SQVTM, ANQGSEA. The CDR3 totals 16 residues. V was cut by 0 bases and J by 5 bases, with 18 bases left in between. The CDR3: CSVEEFAGARGDTQYF. CDR3 nucleotide sequence: TGCAGCGTTGAAGAATTCGCGGGGGCGCGTGGAGATACGCAGTATTTT.

This clonotype came up a few times. This chain links TRBV12-3 or TRBV12-4 with TRBJ1-1; TRBD1 is a possible D gene (5 bases). The length of the CDR3 is 15 residues. V lost 5 bases to trimming and J lost 6 bases, with 19 bases between them. CDR3 DNA sequence: TGTGCCAGCAGTCAGAGGTCGGGGGAGGATGCTGAAGCTTTCTTT. It yields the protein CASSQRSGEDAEAFF.

This clonotype was counted a few times. The V gene is TRBV10-3, the J gene TRBJ2-7; TRBD1 aligns across 8 bases. CDR3 length equals 16 residues. The germline CDR1 and CDR2 sequences are ENHRY and SYGVKD. J gave up 6 bases and V 6 bases, and 16 bases lay outside the gene matches. The CDR3 nucleotides are TGTGCCATCAGCTTCTCAAGCAGGACAGGGCCGGTCGAGCAGTACTTC. It translates to CAISFSSRTGPVEQYF.

There are a few counts of this clonotype. This chain connects TRBV4-2 to TRBJ2-3, with 14 bases lining up with TRBD2. The CDR3 length is 18 residues. Unmatched junction bases numbered 4, after V lost 1 base and J lost 1 base. The germline V gene encodes CDR1 LGHNA and CDR2 YNFKEQ. The CDR3 region is CASSQGLAGGPGTDTQYF. CDR3 DNA: TGTGCCAGCAGCCAAGGACTAGCGGGGGGGCCTGGCACAGATACGCAGTATTTT.

Only a few counts were recorded for this clonotype. The junction and the germline gene differ at one end; a read error may be behind it. This chain uses TRBV4-1 with TRBJ2-3; D gene unclear. Per the germline V gene, CDR1 is MGHRA and CDR2 is YSYEKL. The CDR3 runs 13 residues. CDR3 DNA: TGCGCCAGCAGCCAAGACGCGGCAGATGCGCAGTATTTT. It specifies CASSQDAADAQYF.

This clonotype was found a few times. The chain has TRBV4-1 and TRBJ1-1, with D possibly TRBD1 on 5 matching bases. The CDR3 totals 15 residues. V dropped 2 bases and J dropped 5 bases, with 15 bases sitting between them. Germline CDR1 and CDR2: MGHRA and YSYEKL. This CDR3 is CASSQIPQGRTEAFF. The CDR3, as DNA: TGCGCCAGCAGCCAAATACCGCAGGGAAGAACTGAAGCTTTCTTT.

This clonotype showed up just a few times. Here the CDR3 DNA reads TGTGCCAGCAGTTTATCGAGGGGGCCGGACACTGAAGCTTTCTTT. It translates to CASSLSRGPDTEAFF. The chain has TRBV27 and TRBJ1-1; 7 bases line up with TRBD1. With V trimmed by 0 bases and J by 3 bases, 4 bases remained unmatched. CDR1 is MNHEY and CDR2 is SMNVEV in the germline V gene (reference sequence). The CDR3 is 15 residues long.